This T cell receptor (beta chain) was retrieved from a study of Graves' ophthalmopathy and Graves' hyperthyroidism. Whole-study results and caveats: For separating ophthalmopathy from stable hyperthyroidism, a 13-signature model gave 87.88% sensitivity and roughly 79% specificity. Most thyroid clonotypes expanded beyond 0.001 frequency were also found in blood.

The CDR3 consists of 14 residues. The J segment lost 1 base and the V segment lost 5 bases, leaving 5 bases of the junction unmatched. Germline V CDR1 and CDR2: DFQATT, SNEGSKA (reference sequence). The term stable hyperthyroidism indicated an absence of ophthalmopathy within 18 months of follow-up. What supplied the PBMCs was roughly 9.7 ml of fresh peripheral blood. As the template, RNA transcripts were used to amplify TCR beta CDR3 regions. HTBI primers served in a first-round RT-PCR, which a second-round multiplex PCR followed. A single record per CDR3 protein comes from TCRdb applying MiXCR to the multiplex PCR reads. The repertoire includes a few hundred thousand distinct CDR3 sequences, about a sixth of them detected once, and roughly 2.6% sits in the top ten. Concerning this clonotype itself: Its antigen is unidentified.

Material: peripheral blood. The sequence came from an adult woman with stable Graves' hyperthyroidism. The V and J genes are TRBV20-1 and TRBJ1-1, with 9 bases fitting TRBD1. CDR3 in amino acids: CSARTGAANTEAFF. CDR3 nucleotides: TGCAGTGCTCGGACAGGGGCCGCGAACACTGAAGCTTTCTTT.